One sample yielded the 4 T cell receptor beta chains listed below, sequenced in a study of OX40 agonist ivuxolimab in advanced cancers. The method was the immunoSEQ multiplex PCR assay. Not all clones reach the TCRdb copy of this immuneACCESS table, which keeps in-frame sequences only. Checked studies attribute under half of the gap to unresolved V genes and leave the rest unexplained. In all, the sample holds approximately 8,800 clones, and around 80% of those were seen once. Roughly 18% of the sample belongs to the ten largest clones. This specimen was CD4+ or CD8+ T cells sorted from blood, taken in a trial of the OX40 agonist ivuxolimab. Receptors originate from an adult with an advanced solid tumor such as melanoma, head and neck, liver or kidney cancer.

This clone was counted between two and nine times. The CDR3 DNA follows: TGTGCCAGCAGCGTAGATACCCTGAGGGGAGATACGCAGTATTTT. Its protein product is CASSVDTLRGDTQYF. This sequence joins TRBV9 and TRBJ2-3; tentatively, D is TRBD1 or TRBD2 (5 bases each). Germline assignment: CDR1 SGDLS and CDR2 YYNGEE. CDR3 size: 15 residues. Trimming left V 0 bases short and J 5 bases short, with 13 bases between.

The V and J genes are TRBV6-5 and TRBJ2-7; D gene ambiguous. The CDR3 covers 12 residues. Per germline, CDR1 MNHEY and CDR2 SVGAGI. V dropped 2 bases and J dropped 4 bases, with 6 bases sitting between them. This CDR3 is CASSYDGYEQYF. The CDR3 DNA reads TGTGCCAGCAGTTACGACGGTTACGAGCAGTACTTC.

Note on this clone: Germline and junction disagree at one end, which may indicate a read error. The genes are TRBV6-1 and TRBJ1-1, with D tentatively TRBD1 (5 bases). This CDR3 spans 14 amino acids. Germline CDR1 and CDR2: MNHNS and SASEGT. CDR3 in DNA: TGTGCCAGCAGTGTCTTAGGGGTAAGCACTGGAGCTTTCTTT. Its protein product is CASSVLGVSTGAFF.

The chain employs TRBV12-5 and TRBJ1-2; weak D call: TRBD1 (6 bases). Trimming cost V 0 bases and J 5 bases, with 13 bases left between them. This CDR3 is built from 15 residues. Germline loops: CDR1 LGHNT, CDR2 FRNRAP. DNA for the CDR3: TGTGCTAGTGGTTTGGTAGGGGGTTCGGCTTATGGCTACACCTTC. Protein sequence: CASGLVGGSAYGYTF.